The rows below give T cell receptor beta chains drawn from one sample of a study of blood T cell repertoires in COVID-19. Sequenced by immunoSEQ multiplex PCR; TCRdb stores in-frame clones only, minus some. This table has around 150,000 clones, 70% to 85% appearing once. The sequenced sample consisted of peripheral blood. All receptors derive from a woman between 45 and 60 years old in a cohort sampled during active or convalescent COVID-19. CDR3s leave out the opening cysteine and the closing phenylalanine or tryptophan. The order of the fields is V gene, D gene, CDR3 protein. D genes are given only for firm matches.

V gene: TRBV6-2/TRBV6-3; D gene: -; CDR3 protein: ASSFSGTNTGELF
V gene: TRBV2; D gene: -; CDR3 protein: ASSEQGNYGYT
V gene: TRBV19; D gene: TRBD1; CDR3 protein: ASSTGADTDTQY
V gene: TRBV7-2; D gene: TRBD1; CDR3 protein: ASSLAGQVVYYEQY
V gene: TRBV3-1/TRBV3-2; D gene: -; CDR3 protein: ASSQGSGSGNTIY
V gene: TRBV10-3; D gene: -; CDR3 protein: AISEQGDDADTQY
V gene: TRBV19; D gene: -; CDR3 protein: ASSWGGVNQPQH
V gene: TRBV24-1; D gene: TRBD2; CDR3 protein: ATSDLGSGGPYNEQF
V gene: TRBV9; D gene: -; CDR3 protein: ASSVGPGSRQPQH
V gene: TRBV10-3; D gene: -; CDR3 protein: AISGTTGSSEAF
V gene: TRBV5-6; D gene: -; CDR3 protein: ASSPHSFNEKLF
V gene: TRBV3-1/TRBV3-2; D gene: TRBD2; CDR3 protein: ASSQGLAGGLRELF
V gene: TRBV3-1/TRBV3-2; D gene: -; CDR3 protein: ASSQDLGGVDEQF
V gene: TRBV24-1; D gene: TRBD1; CDR3 protein: ATSDLGGTGTYNEQF
V gene: TRBV4-3; D gene: TRBD2; CDR3 protein: ASSQDRTGGPQEQF
V gene: TRBV3-1/TRBV3-2; D gene: -; CDR3 protein: ASQSRTGANVLT
V gene: TRBV6-4; D gene: TRBD2; CDR3 protein: ASSVKRGGRDEQF
V gene: TRBV5-4; D gene: -; CDR3 protein: ASSFSTGLYEQY
V gene: TRBV19; D gene: TRBD1; CDR3 protein: ASRPPRGHADTQY
V gene: TRBV28; D gene: -; CDR3 protein: ASSTGGAGNQPQH
V gene: TRBV23-1; D gene: -; CDR3 protein: ASSQSTRGAFLYGYT
V gene: TRBV15; D gene: -; CDR3 protein: ATSRVSVNTGELF
V gene: TRBV24-1; D gene: -; CDR3 protein: ATSDFGVGEQF
V gene: TRBV5-8; D gene: -; CDR3 protein: ASSTNRVWEKLF
V gene: TRBV5-1; D gene: TRBD2; CDR3 protein: ASSLEPSGTNEQF
V gene: TRBV7-3; D gene: -; CDR3 protein: ASSLSLATPQDEQF
V gene: TRBV12-3/TRBV12-4; D gene: -; CDR3 protein: ASSRQDTDTQY
V gene: TRBV7-6; D gene: TRBD1; CDR3 protein: ASSLGQANTEAF
V gene: TRBV3-1/TRBV3-2; D gene: TRBD1; CDR3 protein: ASSQGDRGNQPQH
V gene: TRBV3-1/TRBV3-2; D gene: TRBD1; CDR3 protein: ASSLRTGGLGNTIY
V gene: TRBV12-5; D gene: -; CDR3 protein: ASGLLRTEAF
V gene: TRBV6-5; D gene: -; CDR3 protein: AVAAAAVYGYT
V gene: TRBV10-2; D gene: -; CDR3 protein: ASSETIGGPGNTIY
V gene: TRBV5-5; D gene: -; CDR3 protein: ASSLTALSYEQY
V gene: TRBV29-1; D gene: TRBD1; CDR3 protein: SVAGTDNEQF
V gene: TRBV6-5; D gene: TRBD2; CDR3 protein: ASSYRSSGGSKTQY
V gene: TRBV12-5; D gene: TRBD1; CDR3 protein: ASAPVGTANTEAF
V gene: TRBV5-6; D gene: TRBD2; CDR3 protein: ASSLPGSSSGGAYEQY
V gene: TRBV24-1; D gene: -; CDR3 protein: ATSDAARGDTQY
V gene: TRBV19; D gene: -; CDR3 protein: ASSEYRADHEKLF
V gene: TRBV18; D gene: -; CDR3 protein: ASSPPTGSYGYT
V gene: TRBV10-3; D gene: TRBD1; CDR3 protein: AISDGTANSPLH
V gene: TRBV18; D gene: -; CDR3 protein: ASSLGAQETQY
V gene: TRBV21-1; D gene: -; CDR3 protein: ASKAEGTDTQY
V gene: TRBV7-8; D gene: -; CDR3 protein: ASSLAGAGANYGELF
V gene: TRBV19; D gene: TRBD2; CDR3 protein: ASSRNRLAGGPAYEQY